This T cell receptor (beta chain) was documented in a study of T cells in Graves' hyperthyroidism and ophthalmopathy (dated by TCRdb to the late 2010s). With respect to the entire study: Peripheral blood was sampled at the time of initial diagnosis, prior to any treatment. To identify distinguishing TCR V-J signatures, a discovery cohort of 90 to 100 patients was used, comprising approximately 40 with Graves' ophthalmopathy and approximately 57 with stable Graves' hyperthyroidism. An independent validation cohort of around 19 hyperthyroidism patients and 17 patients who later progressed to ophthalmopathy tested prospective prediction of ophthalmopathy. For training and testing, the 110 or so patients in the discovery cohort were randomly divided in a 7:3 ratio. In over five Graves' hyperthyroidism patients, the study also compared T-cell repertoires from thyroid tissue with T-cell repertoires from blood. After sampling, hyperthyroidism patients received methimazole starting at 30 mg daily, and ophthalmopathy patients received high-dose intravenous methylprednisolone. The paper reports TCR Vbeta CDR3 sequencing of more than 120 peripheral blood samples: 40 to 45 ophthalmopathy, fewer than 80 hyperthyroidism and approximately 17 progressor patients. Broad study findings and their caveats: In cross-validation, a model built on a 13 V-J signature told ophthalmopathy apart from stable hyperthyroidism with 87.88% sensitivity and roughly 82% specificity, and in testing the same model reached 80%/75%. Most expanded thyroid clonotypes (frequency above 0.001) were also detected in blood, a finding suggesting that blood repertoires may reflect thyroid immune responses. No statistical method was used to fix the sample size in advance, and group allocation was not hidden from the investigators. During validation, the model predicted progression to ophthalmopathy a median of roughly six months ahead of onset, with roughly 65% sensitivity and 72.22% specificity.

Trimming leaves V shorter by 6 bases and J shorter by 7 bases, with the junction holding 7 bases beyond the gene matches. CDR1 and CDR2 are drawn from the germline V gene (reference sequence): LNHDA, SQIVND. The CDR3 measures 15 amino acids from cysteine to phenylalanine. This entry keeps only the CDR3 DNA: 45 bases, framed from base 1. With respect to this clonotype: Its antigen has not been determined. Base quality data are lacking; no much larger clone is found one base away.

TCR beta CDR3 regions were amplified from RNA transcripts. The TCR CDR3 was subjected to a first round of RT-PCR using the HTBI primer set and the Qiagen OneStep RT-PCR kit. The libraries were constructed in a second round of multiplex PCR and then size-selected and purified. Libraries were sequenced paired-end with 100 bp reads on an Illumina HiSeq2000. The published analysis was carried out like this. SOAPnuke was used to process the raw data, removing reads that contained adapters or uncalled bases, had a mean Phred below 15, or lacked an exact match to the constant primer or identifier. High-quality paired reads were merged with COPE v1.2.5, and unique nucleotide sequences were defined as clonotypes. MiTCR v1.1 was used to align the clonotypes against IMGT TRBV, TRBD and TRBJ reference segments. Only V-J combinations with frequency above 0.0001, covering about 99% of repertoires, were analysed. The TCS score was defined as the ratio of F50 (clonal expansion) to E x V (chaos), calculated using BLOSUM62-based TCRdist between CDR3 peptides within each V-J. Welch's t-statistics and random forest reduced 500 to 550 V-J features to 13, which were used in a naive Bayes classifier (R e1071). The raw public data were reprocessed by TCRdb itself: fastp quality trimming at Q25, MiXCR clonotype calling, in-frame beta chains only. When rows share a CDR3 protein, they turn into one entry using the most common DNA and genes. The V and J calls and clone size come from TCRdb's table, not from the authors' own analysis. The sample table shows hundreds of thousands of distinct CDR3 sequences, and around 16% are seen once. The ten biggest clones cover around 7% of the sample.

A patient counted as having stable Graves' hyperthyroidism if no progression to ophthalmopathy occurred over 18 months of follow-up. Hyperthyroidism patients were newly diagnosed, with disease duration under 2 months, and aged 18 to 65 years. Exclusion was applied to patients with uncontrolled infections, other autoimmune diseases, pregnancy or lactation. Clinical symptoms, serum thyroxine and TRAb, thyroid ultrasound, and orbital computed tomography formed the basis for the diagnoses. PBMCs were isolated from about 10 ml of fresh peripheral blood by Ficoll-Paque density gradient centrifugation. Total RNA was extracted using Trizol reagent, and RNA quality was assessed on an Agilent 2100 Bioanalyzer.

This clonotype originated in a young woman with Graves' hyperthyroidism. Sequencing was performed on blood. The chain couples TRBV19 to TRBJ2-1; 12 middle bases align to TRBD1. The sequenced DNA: TGTGCCAGTAGCCCCGGGACAGGGGGCCTTAATGAGCAGTTCTTC. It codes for CASSPGTGGLNEQFF.